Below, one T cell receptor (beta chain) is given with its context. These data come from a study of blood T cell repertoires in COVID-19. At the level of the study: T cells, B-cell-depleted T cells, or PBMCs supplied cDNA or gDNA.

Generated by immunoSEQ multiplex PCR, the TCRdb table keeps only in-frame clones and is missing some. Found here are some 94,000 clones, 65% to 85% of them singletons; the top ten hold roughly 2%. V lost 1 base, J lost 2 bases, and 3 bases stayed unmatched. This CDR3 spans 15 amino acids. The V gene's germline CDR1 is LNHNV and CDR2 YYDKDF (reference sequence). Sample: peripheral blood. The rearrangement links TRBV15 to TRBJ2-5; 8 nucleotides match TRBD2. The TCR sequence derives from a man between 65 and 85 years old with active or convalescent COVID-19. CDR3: CATSRGGGGQETQYF. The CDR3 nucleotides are TGTGCCACCAGCAGAGGAGGCGGGGGGCAAGAGACCCAGTACTTC. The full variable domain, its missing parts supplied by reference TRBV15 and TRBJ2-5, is DAMVIQNPRYQVTQFGKPVTLSCSQTLNHNVMYWYQQKSSQAPKLLFHYYDKDFNNEADTPDNFQSRRPNTSFCFLDIRSPGLGDTAMYLCATSRGGGGQETQYFGPGTRLLVL.